Following are 7 T cell receptor beta chains from one sample sequenced in a study of PD-1 blockade in classical Hodgkin lymphoma. The time point: cycle 4 day 1 (C4D1), after less than 7 weeks of nivolumab. Each and every patient relapsed after autologous stem cell transplantation, and patients got differing brentuximab vedotin exposure. Sequenced by immunoSEQ multiplex PCR; TCRdb stores in-frame clones only, minus some. The sample lists tens of thousands of clones, 91% occurring once. The material sequenced was peripheral blood mononuclear cells (PBMCs), taken before the fourth cycle of nivolumab. The receptors here all came from a human donor with classical Hodgkin lymphoma.

CDR3 sequence (DNA): TGCAGCGTTGGGTATAGGACTGAAGCTTTCTTT. Protein: CSVGYRTEAFF. This chain connects TRBV29-1 to TRBJ1-1; D is uncertain. CDR3 size: 11 residues. V gave up 4 bases and J gave up 5 bases, with 8 bases separating them. Germline-derived CDR1 and CDR2 are SQVTM and ANQGSEA.

The V and J genes are TRBV27 and TRBJ1-5, with D hard to call. This CDR3 spans 12 amino acids. The ends were cut back, 8 bases at V and 3 bases at J, with 8 bases in the middle. Per the germline V gene, CDR1 is MNHEY and CDR2 is SMNVEV (reference sequence). The CDR3 reads CASGLPNQPQHF. CDR3 coding DNA: TGTGCCAGCGGACTCCCCAATCAGCCCCAGCATTTT.

The V gene is TRBV30, the J gene TRBJ1-1; no definite D call. Germline V gene data show CDR1 as GTSNPN and CDR2 as SVGIG (reference sequence). The CDR3 extends over 12 amino acids. Trimming removed 1 base from V and 2 bases from J, with 5 bases in between. The CDR3 sequence: CAWSGDNTEAFF. CDR3 in DNA: TGTGCCTGGAGTGGAGATAACACTGAAGCTTTCTTT.

The chain is built from TRBV18 and TRBJ2-1; D is uncertain. V shed 3 bases and J shed 5 bases, with 8 bases lying between them. Per germline, CDR1 KGHSH and CDR2 LQKENI. The CDR3 spans 13 residues. CDR3: CASSPGTNNEQFF. The CDR3 nucleotides read TGTGCCAGCTCACCGGGCACAAACAATGAGCAGTTCTTC.

This sequence joins TRBV5-6 and TRBJ1-2; the match to TRBD1 covers 7 bases. V lost 4 bases and J lost 2; bases outside the gene matches: 11. The CDR3 length is 16 residues. CDR1 and CDR2 (germline): SGHDT, YYEEEE. This CDR3 reads CASSKSPGQLNYGYTF. The CDR3 DNA sequence: TGTGCCAGCAGCAAGAGTCCGGGACAGCTAAACTATGGCTACACCTTC.

This clone was detected a few times. This rearrangement joins TRBV5-1 to TRBJ1-2; D perhaps matches TRBD1 (6 bases). The germline V gene encodes CDR1 SGHRS and CDR2 YFSETQ. Trimming removed 0 bases at V and 3 bases at J, with 6 bases between. This CDR3 is built from 13 residues. CDR3 in amino acids: CASSLEGDYGYTF. The CDR3 bases are TGCGCCAGCAGCTTGGAGGGGGACTATGGCTACACCTTC.

The chain combines TRBV4-1 with TRBJ2-5, with D possibly matching TRBD2 (7 bases). Trimming pared 1 base from V and 5 bases from J, leaving 14 bases between. Germline V gene lookup returns CDR1 MGHRA and CDR2 YSYEKL. CDR3 length equals 15 residues. CDR3 in DNA: TGCGCCAGCAGCCAAGGGGGGGGCGGTGATGAGACCCAGTACTTC. This gives the protein CASSQGGGGDETQYF.